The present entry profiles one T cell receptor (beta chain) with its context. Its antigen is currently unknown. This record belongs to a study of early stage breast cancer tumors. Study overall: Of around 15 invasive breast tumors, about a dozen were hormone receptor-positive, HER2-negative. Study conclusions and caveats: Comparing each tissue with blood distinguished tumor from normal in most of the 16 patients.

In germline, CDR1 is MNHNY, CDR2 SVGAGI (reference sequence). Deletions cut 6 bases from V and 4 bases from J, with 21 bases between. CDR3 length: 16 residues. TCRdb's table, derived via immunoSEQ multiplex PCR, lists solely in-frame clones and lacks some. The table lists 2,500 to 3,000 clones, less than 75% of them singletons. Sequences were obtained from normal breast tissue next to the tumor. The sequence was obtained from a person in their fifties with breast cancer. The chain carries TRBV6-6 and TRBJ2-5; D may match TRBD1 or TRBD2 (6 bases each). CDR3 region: CASRGRTGAGPETQYF. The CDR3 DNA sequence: TGTGCCAGCAGGGGGAGGACGGGGGCCGGCCCAGAGACCCAGTACTTC.